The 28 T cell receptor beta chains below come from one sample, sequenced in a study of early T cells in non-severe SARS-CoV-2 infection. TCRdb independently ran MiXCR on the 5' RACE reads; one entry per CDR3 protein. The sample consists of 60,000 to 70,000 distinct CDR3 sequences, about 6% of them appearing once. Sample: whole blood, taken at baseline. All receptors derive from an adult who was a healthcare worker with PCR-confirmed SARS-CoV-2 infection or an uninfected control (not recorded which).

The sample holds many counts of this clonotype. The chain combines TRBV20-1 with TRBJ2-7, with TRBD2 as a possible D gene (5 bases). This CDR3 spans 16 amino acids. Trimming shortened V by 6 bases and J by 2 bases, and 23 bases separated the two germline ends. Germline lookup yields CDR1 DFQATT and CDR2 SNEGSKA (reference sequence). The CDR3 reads CSAKGLSGAPTYEQYF. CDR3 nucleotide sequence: TGCAGTGCCAAGGGTCTGAGCGGCGCCCCTACCTACGAGCAGTACTTC.

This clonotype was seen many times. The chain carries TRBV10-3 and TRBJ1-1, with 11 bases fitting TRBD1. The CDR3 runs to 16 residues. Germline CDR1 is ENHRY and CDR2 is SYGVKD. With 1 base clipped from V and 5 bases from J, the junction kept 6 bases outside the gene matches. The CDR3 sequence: CAISELADRGLTEAFF. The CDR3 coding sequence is TGTGCCATCAGTGAGTTGGCGGACAGGGGGCTGACTGAAGCTTTCTTT.

The CDR3 spells CASSLDHGTSGRNEQFF. CDR3 nucleotide sequence: TGTGCCAGCAGCTTAGATCATGGGACTAGCGGTAGGAATGAGCAGTTCTTC. The V gene is TRBV11-2, the J gene TRBJ2-1, with 11 nucleotides matching TRBD2. In germline, CDR1 is SGHAT, CDR2 FQNNGV. Unmatched junction bases numbered 8, after V lost 0 bases and J lost 7 bases. CDR3 size: 17 residues.

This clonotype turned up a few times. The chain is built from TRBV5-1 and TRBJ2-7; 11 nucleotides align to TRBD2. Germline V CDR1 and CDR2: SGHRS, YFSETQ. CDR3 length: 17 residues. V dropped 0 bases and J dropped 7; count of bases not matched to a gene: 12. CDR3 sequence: CASSLETPLAGDREQYF. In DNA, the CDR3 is TGCGCCAGCAGCTTGGAGACCCCACTAGCGGGAGATCGGGAGCAGTACTTC.

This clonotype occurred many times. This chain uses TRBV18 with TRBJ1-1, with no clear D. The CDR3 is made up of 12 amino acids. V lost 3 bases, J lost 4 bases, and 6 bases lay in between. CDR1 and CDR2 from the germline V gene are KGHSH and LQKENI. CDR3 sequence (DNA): TGTGCCAGCTCACCGTCCGGCACTGAAGCTTTCTTT. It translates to CASSPSGTEAFF.

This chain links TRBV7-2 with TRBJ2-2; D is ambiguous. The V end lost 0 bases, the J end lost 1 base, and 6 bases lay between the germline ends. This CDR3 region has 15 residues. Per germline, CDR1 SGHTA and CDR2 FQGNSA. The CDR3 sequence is CASSLAVGNTGELFF. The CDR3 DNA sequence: TGTGCCAGCAGCTTAGCGGTGGGGAACACCGGGGAGCTGTTTTTT.

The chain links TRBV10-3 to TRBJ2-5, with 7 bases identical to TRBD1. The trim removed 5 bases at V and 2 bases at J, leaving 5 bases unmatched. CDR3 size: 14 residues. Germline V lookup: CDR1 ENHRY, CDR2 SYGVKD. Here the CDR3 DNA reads TGTGCCATCAGTCGGACAGGTCCACAAGAGACCCAGTACTTC. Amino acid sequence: CAISRTGPQETQYF.

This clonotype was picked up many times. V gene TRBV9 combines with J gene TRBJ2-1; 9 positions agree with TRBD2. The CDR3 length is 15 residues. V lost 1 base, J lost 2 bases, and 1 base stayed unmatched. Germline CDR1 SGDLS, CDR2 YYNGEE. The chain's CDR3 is CASSVSSGTYNEQFF. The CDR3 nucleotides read TGTGCCAGCAGCGTATCTAGCGGGACCTACAATGAGCAGTTCTTC.

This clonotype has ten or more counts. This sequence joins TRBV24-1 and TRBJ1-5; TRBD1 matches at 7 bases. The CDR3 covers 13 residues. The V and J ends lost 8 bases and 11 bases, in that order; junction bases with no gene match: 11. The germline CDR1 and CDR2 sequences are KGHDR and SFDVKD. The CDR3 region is CATTMDRFMAQHF. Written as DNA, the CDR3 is TGTGCCACCACTATGGACAGGTTCATGGCCCAGCATTTT.

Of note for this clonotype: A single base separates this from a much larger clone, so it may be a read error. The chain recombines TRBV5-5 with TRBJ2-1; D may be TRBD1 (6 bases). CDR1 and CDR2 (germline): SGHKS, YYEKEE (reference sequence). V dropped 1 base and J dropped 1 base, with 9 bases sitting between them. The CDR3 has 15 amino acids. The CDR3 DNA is TGTGCCAGCAGCTTGAGCGACAGGTCCTACAATGAGCAGTTCTTC. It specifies CASSLSDRSYNEQFF.

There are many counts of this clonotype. In nucleotides, the CDR3 is TGTGCCACCAGCGGAATAGCGGGAGCGCAAGAGACCCAGTACTTC. Its translation is CATSGIAGAQETQYF. V is TRBV15 and J is TRBJ2-5; 9 nucleotides match TRBD2. The CDR3 length is 15 residues. After removal of 5 bases from V and 2 bases from J, the junction contained 6 bases not matched to a gene. The germline V gene encodes CDR1 LNHNV and CDR2 YYDKDF (reference sequence). Variable domain in full (rest from reference TRBV15 and TRBJ2-5): DAMVIQNPRYQVTQFGKPVTLSCSQTLNHNVMYWYQQKSSQAPKLLFHYYDKDFNNEADTPDNFQSRRPNTSFCFLDIRSPGLGDTAMYLCATSGIAGAQETQYFGPGTRLLVL.

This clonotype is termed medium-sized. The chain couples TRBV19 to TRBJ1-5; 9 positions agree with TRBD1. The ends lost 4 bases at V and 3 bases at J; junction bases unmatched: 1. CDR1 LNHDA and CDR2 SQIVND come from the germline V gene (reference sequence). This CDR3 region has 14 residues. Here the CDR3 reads CASSRTGDNQPQHF. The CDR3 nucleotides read TGTGCCAGTAGTAGGACAGGGGACAATCAGCCCCAGCATTTT.

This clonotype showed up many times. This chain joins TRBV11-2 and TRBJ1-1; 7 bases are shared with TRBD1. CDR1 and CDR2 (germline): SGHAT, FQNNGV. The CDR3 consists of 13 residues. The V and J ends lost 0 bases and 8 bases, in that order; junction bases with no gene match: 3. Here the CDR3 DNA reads TGTGCCAGCAGCTTAGAGGGGGACAGAGAAGCTTTCTTT. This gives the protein CASSLEGDREAFF.

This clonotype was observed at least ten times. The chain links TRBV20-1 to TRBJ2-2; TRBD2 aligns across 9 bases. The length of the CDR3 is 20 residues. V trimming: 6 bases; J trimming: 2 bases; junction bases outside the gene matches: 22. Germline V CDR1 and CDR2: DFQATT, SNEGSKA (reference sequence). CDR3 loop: CSASNPTSGDIDINTGELFF. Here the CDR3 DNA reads TGCAGTGCCTCCAACCCGACTAGCGGAGACATTGATATAAACACCGGGGAGCTGTTTTTT.

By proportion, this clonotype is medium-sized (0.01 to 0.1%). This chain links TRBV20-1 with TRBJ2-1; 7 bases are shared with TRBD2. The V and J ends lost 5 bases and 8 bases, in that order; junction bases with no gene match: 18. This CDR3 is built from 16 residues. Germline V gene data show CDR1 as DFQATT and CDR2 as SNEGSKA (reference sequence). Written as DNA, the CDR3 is TGCAGTGCTCCTACCCCGTGGGGCGGGAGAAATGATGAGCAGTTCTTC. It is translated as CSAPTPWGGRNDEQFF.

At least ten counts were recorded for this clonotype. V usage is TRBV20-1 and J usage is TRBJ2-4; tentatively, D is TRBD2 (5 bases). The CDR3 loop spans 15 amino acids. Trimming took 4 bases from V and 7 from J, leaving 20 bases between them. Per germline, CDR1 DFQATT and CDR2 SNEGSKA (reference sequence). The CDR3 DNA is TGCAGTGCTACCCGGGGTGGTTCGACTCTGAACATTCAGTACTTC. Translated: CSATRGGSTLNIQYF.

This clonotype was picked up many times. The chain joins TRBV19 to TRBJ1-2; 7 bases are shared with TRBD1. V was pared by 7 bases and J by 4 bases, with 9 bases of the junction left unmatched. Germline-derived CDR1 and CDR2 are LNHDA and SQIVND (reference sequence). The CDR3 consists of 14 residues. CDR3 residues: CASTRDSPTYGYTF. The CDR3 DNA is TGTGCCAGTACCCGGGACAGCCCTACCTATGGCTACACCTTC.

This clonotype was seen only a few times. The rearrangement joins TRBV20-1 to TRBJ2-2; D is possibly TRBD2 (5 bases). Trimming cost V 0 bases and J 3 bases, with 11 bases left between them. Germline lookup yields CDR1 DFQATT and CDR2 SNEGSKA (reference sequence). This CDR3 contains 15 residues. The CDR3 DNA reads TGCAGTGCTAGAGATGCGGAGGAGTACACCGGGGAGCTGTTTTTT. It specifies CSARDAEEYTGELFF.

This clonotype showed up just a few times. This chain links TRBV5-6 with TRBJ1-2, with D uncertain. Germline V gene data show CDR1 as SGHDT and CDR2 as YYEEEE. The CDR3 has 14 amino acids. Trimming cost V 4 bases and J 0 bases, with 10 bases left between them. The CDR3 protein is CASSIGQANYGYTF. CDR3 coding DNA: TGTGCCAGCAGCATCGGGCAGGCTAACTATGGCTACACCTTC.

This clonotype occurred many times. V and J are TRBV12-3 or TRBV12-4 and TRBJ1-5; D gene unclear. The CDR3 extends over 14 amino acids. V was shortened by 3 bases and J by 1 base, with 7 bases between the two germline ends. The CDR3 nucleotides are TGTGCCAGCAGTTTTCCGGACAGCAATCAGCCCCAGCATTTT. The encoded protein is CASSFPDSNQPQHF.

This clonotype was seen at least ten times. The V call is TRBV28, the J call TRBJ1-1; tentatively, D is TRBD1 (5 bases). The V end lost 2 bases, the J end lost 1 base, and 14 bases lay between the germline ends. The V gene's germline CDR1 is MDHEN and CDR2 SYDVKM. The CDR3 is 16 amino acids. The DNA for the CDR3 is TGTGCCAGCAGTTTACTTACGGGACTCCAGAACACTGAAGCTTTCTTT. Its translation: CASSLLTGLQNTEAFF.

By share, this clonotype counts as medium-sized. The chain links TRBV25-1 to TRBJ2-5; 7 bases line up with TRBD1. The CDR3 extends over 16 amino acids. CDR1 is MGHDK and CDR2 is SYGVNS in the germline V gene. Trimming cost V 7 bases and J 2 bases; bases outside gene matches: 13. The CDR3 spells CASTFSTGTEQETQYF. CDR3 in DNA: TGTGCCAGCACCTTCTCAACCGGGACAGAACAAGAGACCCAGTACTTC.

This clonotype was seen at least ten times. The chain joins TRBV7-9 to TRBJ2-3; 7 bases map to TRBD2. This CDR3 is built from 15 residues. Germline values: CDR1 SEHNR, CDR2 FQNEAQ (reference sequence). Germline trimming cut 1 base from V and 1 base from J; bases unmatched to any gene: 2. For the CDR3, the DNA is TGTGCCAGCAGCTTAGTTAGCGGGCGCACAGATACGCAGTATTTT. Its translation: CASSLVSGRTDTQYF.

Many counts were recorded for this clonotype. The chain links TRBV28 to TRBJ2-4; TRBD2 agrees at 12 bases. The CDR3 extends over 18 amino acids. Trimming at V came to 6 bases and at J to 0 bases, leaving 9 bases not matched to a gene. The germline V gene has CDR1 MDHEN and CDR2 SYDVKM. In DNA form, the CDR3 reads TGTGCCAGCAGCCAACTAGCGGGGGGACTTCTAGCCAAAAACATTCAGTACTTC. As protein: CASSQLAGGLLAKNIQYF.

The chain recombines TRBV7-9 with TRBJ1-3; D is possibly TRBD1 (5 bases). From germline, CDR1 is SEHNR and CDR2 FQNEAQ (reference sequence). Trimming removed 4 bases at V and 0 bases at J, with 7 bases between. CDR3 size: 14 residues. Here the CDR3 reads CASSSQGSGNTIYF. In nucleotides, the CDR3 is TGTGCCAGCAGCTCCCAGGGCTCTGGAAACACCATATATTTT. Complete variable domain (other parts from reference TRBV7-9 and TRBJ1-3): DTGVSQNPRHKITKRGQNVTFRCDPISEHNRLYWYRQTLGQGPEFLTYFQNEAQLEKSRLLSDRFSAERPKGSFSTLEIQRTEQGDSAMYLCASSSQGSGNTIYFGEGSWLTVV.

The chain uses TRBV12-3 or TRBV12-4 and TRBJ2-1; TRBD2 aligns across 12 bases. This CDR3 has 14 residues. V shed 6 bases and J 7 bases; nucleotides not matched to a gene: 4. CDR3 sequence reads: CASSRLAGENEQFF. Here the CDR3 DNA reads TGTGCCAGCAGCCGACTAGCGGGAGAAAATGAGCAGTTCTTC.

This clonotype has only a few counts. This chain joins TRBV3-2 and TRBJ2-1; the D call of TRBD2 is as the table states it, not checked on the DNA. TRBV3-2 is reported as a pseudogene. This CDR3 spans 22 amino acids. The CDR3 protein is CASSPFKGIGLAGKSPQDEQFF. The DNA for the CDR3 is TGTGCCAGCAGCCCCTTTAAAGGTATAGGACTAGCGGGAAAAAGTCCGCAGGATGAGCAGTTCTTC.

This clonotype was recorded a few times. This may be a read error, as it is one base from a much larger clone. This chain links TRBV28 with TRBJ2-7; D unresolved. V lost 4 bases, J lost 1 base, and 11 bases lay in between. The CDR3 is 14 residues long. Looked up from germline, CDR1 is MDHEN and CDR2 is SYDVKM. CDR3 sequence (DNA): TGTGCCAGCAGTTCGTCCCTTCAGTCCTACGAGCAGTACTTC. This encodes CASSSSLQSYEQYF. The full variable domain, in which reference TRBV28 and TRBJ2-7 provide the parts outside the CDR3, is DVKVTQSSRYLVKRTGEKVFLECVQDMDHENMFWYRQDPGLGLRLIYFSYDVKMKEKGDIPEGYSVSREKKERFSLILESASTNQTSMYLCASSSSLQSYEQYFGPGTRLTVT.